Listed here are 24 T cell receptor beta chains from one sample, sequenced in a study of T cell repertoires in cytomegalovirus infection. Using its own MiXCR run on the reads, TCRdb lists one record per CDR3 protein. The sample carries approximately 400,000 distinct CDR3 sequences, around 32% recorded once. The specimen sequenced was PBMCs. The receptor source for this set is a human donor in good health (CMV status not recorded). Some clones in this sample may be carry-over from other donors' samples.

This sequence joins TRBV12-3 or TRBV12-4 and TRBJ2-5; 7 nucleotides match TRBD1. The CDR3 length is 13 residues. V gave up 5 bases and J gave up 5 bases; unmatched junction bases: 5. The CDR3 here is CASSQQGRETQYF. CDR3 bases: TGTGCCAGCAGTCAACAGGGGCGGGAGACCCAGTACTTC.

This clonotype was detected a few times. The chain recombines TRBV6-5 with TRBJ2-7; 12 nucleotides match TRBD2. J lost 6 bases, V lost 6 bases, and 3 bases had no gene match. This CDR3 has 13 residues. CDR1 and CDR2 (germline): MNHEY, SVGAGI. The CDR3 bases are TGTGCCAGCAGGCTAGCGGGGGGGACCGAGCAGTACTTC. Its translation is CASRLAGGTEQYF.

As for this clonotype: A much larger clone differs from this one at a single base, so this may be a read error. The chain combines TRBV7-2 with TRBJ2-1, with D maybe TRBD1 (5 bases). Germline lookup yields CDR1 SGHTA and CDR2 FQGNSA. The V and J ends lost 5 bases and 15 bases respectively, with 20 bases between them. The CDR3 has 13 residues. CDR3 sequence reads: CASSVNRWRFPFF. The CDR3 nucleotides read TGTGCCAGCAGCGTTAACAGGTGGCGGTTCCCGTTCTTC. The whole variable domain, filled in from reference TRBV7-2 and TRBJ2-1, reads GAGVSQSPSNKVTEKGKDVELRCDPISGHTALYWYRQSLGQGLEFLIYFQGNSAPDKSGLPSDRFSAERTGGSVSTLTIQRTQQEDSAVYLCASSVNRWRFPFFGPGTRLTVL.

This sequence joins TRBV20-1 and TRBJ1-6; weak D call: TRBD1 (6 bases). This CDR3 has 14 residues. V lost 5 bases to trimming and J lost 2 bases, with 10 bases between them. Germline V lookup: CDR1 DFQATT, CDR2 SNEGSKA (reference sequence). The CDR3 coding sequence is TGCAGTGCTCCCCGGACAGCCTATAATTCACCCCTCCACTTT. Amino acid sequence: CSAPRTAYNSPLHF.

This clonotype appeared a few times. The chain recombines TRBV2 with TRBJ2-7; perhaps TRBD1 as D (5 bases). The CDR3 is 13 amino acids. Germline CDR1 and CDR2: SNHLY and FYNNEI. The ends were cut back, 7 bases at V and 1 base at J, with 11 bases in the middle. This CDR3 is CASTRTRSYEQYF. CDR3 DNA sequence: TGTGCCAGCACCCGGACACGGTCCTACGAGCAGTACTTC.

In its sample, this clonotype was seen many times. The chain recombines TRBV7-2 with TRBJ2-1, with D perhaps matching TRBD2 (6 bases). Per germline, CDR1 SGHTA and CDR2 FQGNSA. The V gene lost 1 base and the J gene lost 3 bases, with 10 bases spanning the gap. The CDR3 extends over 15 amino acids. The CDR3 region is CASSLGNGGYNEQFF. The CDR3 coding sequence is TGTGCCAGCAGCTTAGGTAACGGGGGCTACAATGAGCAGTTCTTC.

This clonotype came up a few times. This chain connects TRBV5-4 to TRBJ1-2; D may be TRBD1 (5 bases). The CDR3 extends over 13 amino acids. Trimming stripped 0 bases from V and 9 bases from J, with 12 bases between. Germline V lookup: CDR1 SGHNT, CDR2 YYREEE (reference sequence). The DNA of the CDR3 is TGTGCCAGCAGCTTGGATCAGGGTTTAAGCTACACCTTC. This translates into CASSLDQGLSYTF. Full variable domain (rest looked up from reference TRBV5-4 and TRBJ1-2): ETGVTQSPTHLIKTRGQQVTLRCSSQSGHNTVSWYQQALGQGPQFIFQYYREEENGRGNFPPRFSGLQFPNYSSELNVNALELDDSALYLCASSLDQGLSYTFGSGTRLTVV.

The rearrangement joins TRBV15 to TRBJ2-3; D unclear. The CDR3 has 14 amino acids. Trimming took off 8 bases at V and 2 bases at J, with 14 bases between the two ends. Germline values: CDR1 LNHNV, CDR2 YYDKDF (reference sequence). CDR3 coding DNA: TGTGCCACCGGCACACGAGACACCACAGATACGCAGTATTTT. It codes for CATGTRDTTDTQYF.

With respect to this clonotype: This is likely a read error, given that the CDR3 carries no conserved phenylalanine or tryptophan at its end. V usage is TRBV7-3 and J usage is TRBJ1-5; no reliable D call. The V gene's germline CDR1 is SGHTA and CDR2 FQGTGA. There are 12 residues in the CDR3. V was trimmed by 1 base and J by 8 bases, leaving 6 bases between them. CDR3 sequence: CASSLSTEPQHV. The CDR3 region has the DNA TGTGCCAGCAGCTTAAGTACAGAGCCCCAGCATGTT.

The gene calls are TRBV11-2 and TRBJ2-7; D is unresolved. CDR1 SGHAT and CDR2 FQNNGV come from the germline V gene. Trimming left V 5 bases short and J 1 base short, with 12 bases between. This CDR3 contains 14 residues. CDR3 nucleotide sequence: TGTGCCAGCAGCCTGACATACTCATCCTACGAGCAGTACTTC. Translated: CASSLTYSSYEQYF.

This clonotype was found many times. V is TRBV6-2 or TRBV6-3 and J is TRBJ2-7; D possibly corresponds to TRBD1 (5 bases). The germline V gene encodes CDR1 MNHEY and CDR2 SVGEGT. V dropped 2 bases and J dropped 3 bases, with 8 bases sitting between them. CDR3 length equals 13 residues. As DNA, the CDR3 is TGTGCCAGCAGTTACGTGACAGTCTACGAGCAGTACTTC. This gives the protein CASSYVTVYEQYF.

For this clonotype: Sequence at one end of the junction differs from germline and may be a read error. V usage is TRBV7-2 and J usage is TRBJ1-4; TRBD1 agrees at 9 bases. CDR3 length: 15 residues. Per germline, CDR1 SGHTA and CDR2 FQGNSA. CDR3 DNA: TGTGCCAGCAGCCTAGCCGGGACAGGGAGGGAAAAACTGTTTTTT. Translated, it gives CASSLAGTGREKLFF.

This clonotype was observed a few times. The chain employs TRBV4-1 and TRBJ2-7; D possibly corresponds to TRBD2 (7 bases). CDR1 is MGHRA and CDR2 is YSYEKL in the germline V gene. The CDR3 totals 15 residues. Trimming removed 1 base at V and 5 bases at J, with 15 bases between. CDR3 bases: TGCGCCAGCAGCCAAGTAGAGGGGGGGGCCGACGAGCAGTACTTC. Protein: CASSQVEGGADEQYF.

Note on this clonotype: This may be a read error, as it is one base from a much larger clone. The rearrangement uses TRBV7-2 and TRBJ1-1; D uncertain. V was trimmed by 7 bases and J by 2 bases, leaving 14 bases between them. This CDR3 has 14 amino acids. Germline V lookup: CDR1 SGHTA, CDR2 FQGNSA. CDR3 bases: TGTGCCAGCAATTTGCACCCGCATAACACTGAAGCTTTCTTT. The encoded protein is CASNLHPHNTEAFF.

This sequence joins TRBV19 and TRBJ2-2, with 8 bases lining up with TRBD1. CDR3 size: 13 residues. The germline CDR1 and CDR2 sequences are LNHDA and SQIVND (reference sequence). The CDR3 DNA is TGTGGTACGTCCGGACAGGGTCCCGGGGAGCTGTTTTTT. It yields the protein CGTSGQGPGELFF.

The chain has TRBV20-1 and TRBJ2-5; D uncertain. Trimming left V 2 bases short and J 5 bases short, with 12 bases between. CDR3 size: 13 residues. The V gene's germline CDR1 is DFQATT and CDR2 SNEGSKA (reference sequence). This CDR3 is CSARRRLPETQYF. The CDR3 nucleotides are TGCAGTGCTAGAAGGCGGCTCCCGGAGACCCAGTACTTC.

The sample holds many counts of this clonotype. The rearrangement uses TRBV7-9 and TRBJ1-3; the D is unclear. CDR3 size: 13 residues. V was pared by 1 base and J by 2 bases, with 3 bases between. Germline CDR1 is SEHNR and CDR2 is FQNEAQ (reference sequence). CDR3 DNA sequence: TGTGCCAGCAGCTTAGAGACTGGAAACACCATATATTTT. Translated: CASSLETGNTIYF.

The rearrangement links TRBV5-1 to TRBJ1-1; D possibly corresponds to TRBD1 (5 bases). The CDR3 sequence is 14 residues long. V was shortened by 0 bases and J by 5 bases, with 11 bases between the two germline ends. In germline, CDR1 is SGHRS, CDR2 YFSETQ. CDR3 DNA sequence: TGCGCCAGCAGCTTGGCCGGGACGGAGACTGAAGCTTTCTTT. Translated, it gives CASSLAGTETEAFF.

This clonotype was seen a handful of times. The V gene is TRBV6-1, the J gene TRBJ1-4; D unresolved. Germline CDR1 is MNHNS and CDR2 is SASEGT. The germline V and J ends were trimmed by 5 bases and 7 bases, with 17 bases remaining between them. This CDR3 is 15 amino acids long. This chain's CDR3 is CASSSQAPGFEKLFF. The CDR3 DNA reads TGTGCCAGCAGTAGCCAGGCGCCGGGTTTTGAAAAACTGTTTTTT.

As to this clonotype: A much larger clone differs by one base, so this may be a read error. V is TRBV6-1 and J is TRBJ2-7, with TRBD2 matching over 12 bases. Per the germline V gene, CDR1 is MNHNS and CDR2 is SASEGT. There are 15 residues in the CDR3. With 6 bases clipped from V and 0 bases from J, the junction kept 3 bases outside the gene matches. CDR3 in amino acids: CASRSTSGGSYEQYF. CDR3 in DNA: TGTGCCAGCAGGTCGACTAGCGGGGGCTCCTACGAGCAGTACTTC.

The chain links TRBV4-1 to TRBJ1-1, with TRBD1 identical over 8 bases. Trimming cost V 4 bases and J 0 bases; bases outside gene matches: 4. Germline lookup yields CDR1 MGHRA and CDR2 YSYEKL. This CDR3 has 15 residues. The CDR3 protein is CASSPRGHLNTEAFF. The CDR3 DNA is TGCGCCAGCAGCCCCAGGGGGCACCTGAACACTGAAGCTTTCTTT.

This chain's CDR3 is CASSYQTGSMNTEAFF. The CDR3 DNA reads TGTGCCAGCAGTTACCAGACAGGCTCCATGAACACTGAAGCTTTCTTT. This chain links TRBV28 with TRBJ1-1; a possible D gene is TRBD1 (6 bases). The CDR3 totals 16 residues. The germline V gene has CDR1 MDHEN and CDR2 SYDVKM. Trimming removed 4 bases at V and 0 bases at J, with 15 bases between.

This chain uses TRBV19 with TRBJ2-7; 8 bases fit TRBD1. The germline V gene has CDR1 LNHDA and CDR2 SQIVND (reference sequence). V was clipped by 5 bases and J by 3 bases; unmatched bases: 3. This CDR3 is built from 13 residues. CDR3 nucleotides: TGTGCCAGTAGTGGAACAGGGGGCTACGAGCAGTACTTC. Translation: CASSGTGGYEQYF.

This clonotype was recorded a few times. The genes are TRBV7-2 and TRBJ2-7, with 14 nucleotides matching TRBD2. Trimming at V came to 4 bases and at J to 2 bases, leaving 7 bases not matched to a gene. Looked up from germline, CDR1 is SGHTA and CDR2 is FQGNSA. This CDR3 is 17 amino acids long. The CDR3 nucleotides are TGTGCCAGCAGCTCACTCGGACTAGCGGGGGGTCCCTACGAGCAGTACTTC. It specifies CASSSLGLAGGPYEQYF. Full variable domain (rest looked up from reference TRBV7-2 and TRBJ2-7): GAGVSQSPSNKVTEKGKDVELRCDPISGHTALYWYRQSLGQGLEFLIYFQGNSAPDKSGLPSDRFSAERTGGSVSTLTIQRTQQEDSAVYLCASSSLGLAGGPYEQYFGPGTRLTVT.